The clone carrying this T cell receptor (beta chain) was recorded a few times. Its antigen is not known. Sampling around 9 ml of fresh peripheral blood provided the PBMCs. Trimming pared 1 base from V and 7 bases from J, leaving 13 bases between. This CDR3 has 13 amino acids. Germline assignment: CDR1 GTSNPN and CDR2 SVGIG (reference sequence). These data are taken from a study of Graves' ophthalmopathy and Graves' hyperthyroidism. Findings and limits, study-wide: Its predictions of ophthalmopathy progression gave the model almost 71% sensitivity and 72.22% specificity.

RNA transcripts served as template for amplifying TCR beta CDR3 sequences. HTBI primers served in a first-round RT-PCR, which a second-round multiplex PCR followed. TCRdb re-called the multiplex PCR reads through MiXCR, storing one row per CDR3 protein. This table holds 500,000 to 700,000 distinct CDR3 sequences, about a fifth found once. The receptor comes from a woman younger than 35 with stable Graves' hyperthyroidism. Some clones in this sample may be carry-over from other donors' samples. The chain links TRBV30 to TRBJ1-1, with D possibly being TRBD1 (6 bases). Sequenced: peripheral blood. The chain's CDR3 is CAWSGPGQFEAFF. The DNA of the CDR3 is TGTGCCTGGAGTGGACCCGGACAGTTTGAAGCTTTCTTT.